The rows below give T cell receptor beta chains drawn from one sample of a study of post-analysis software for immune sequencing data. TCRdb reprocessed the PCR reads via MiXCR and lists one record per CDR3 protein. The sample has about 430,000 distinct CDR3 sequences, about 39% seen once. Sequenced sample: blood. The receptors were sampled from a girl aged 2 to 10 with multiple sclerosis. Each CDR3 is given with its conserved first and last residue. Fields, in order: clone size, D gene, J gene, V gene, CDR3 DNA, CDR3 protein. D genes are given only for firm matches. Not every row has a clone size; where given, it reads once, few, many or a size class.

clone_size: few
d_call: TRBD1
j_call: TRBJ2-1
v_call: TRBV24-1
cdr3_nt: TGTGCCACCAGTGACCGAGGGACAGGGCAATACAATGAGCAGTTCTTC
cdr3_aa: CATSDRGTGQYNEQFF

clone_size: few
d_call: NA
j_call: TRBJ2-5
v_call: TRBV11-1
cdr3_nt: TGTGCCAGCAGCTTGGGACTTCTCCCTGTGACCCAGTACTTC
cdr3_aa: CASSLGLLPVTQYF

clone_size: NA
d_call: NA
j_call: TRBJ1-6
v_call: TRBV5-5
cdr3_nt: TGTGCCAGCAGCTTGGACAGGGCTAATTCACCCCTCCACTTT
cdr3_aa: CASSLDRANSPLHF

clone_size: NA
d_call: TRBD1
j_call: TRBJ2-4
v_call: TRBV14
cdr3_nt: TGTGCCAGCAGCCTCGACAGGGGAGCCAAAAACATTCAGTACTTC
cdr3_aa: CASSLDRGAKNIQYF

clone_size: NA
d_call: TRBD2
j_call: TRBJ2-3
v_call: TRBV5-6
cdr3_nt: TGTGCCAGCAGCTTGGCCAGCGGGAGAGATGGAGATACGCAGTATTTT
cdr3_aa: CASSLASGRDGDTQYF

clone_size: few
d_call: NA
j_call: TRBJ2-7
v_call: TRBV6-5
cdr3_nt: TGTGCCAGCAGTTACCATGGCAGATACTACGAGCAGTACTTC
cdr3_aa: CASSYHGRYYEQYF

clone_size: NA
d_call: NA
j_call: TRBJ1-1
v_call: TRBV27
cdr3_nt: TGTGCCAGCAGTGGGACCCTAAACACTGAAGCTTTCTTT
cdr3_aa: CASSGTLNTEAFF

clone_size: NA
d_call: NA
j_call: TRBJ1-2
v_call: TRBV7-8
cdr3_nt: TGTGCCAGCAGCTTAGCTGCGGTAAACTATGGCTACACCTTC
cdr3_aa: CASSLAAVNYGYTF

clone_size: NA
d_call: TRBD1
j_call: TRBJ2-5
v_call: TRBV28
cdr3_nt: TGTGCCAGCAGCCCCCAGAGGGGGCACGATGAGCAGTACTTC
cdr3_aa: CASSPQRGHDEQYF

clone_size: NA
d_call: NA
j_call: TRBJ1-5
v_call: TRBV28
cdr3_nt: TGTGCCAGCAGTTTATGGCCCCGGGGGGGGCGCAATCAGCCCCAGCATTTT
cdr3_aa: CASSLWPRGGRNQPQHF

clone_size: once
d_call: TRBD2
j_call: TRBJ2-3
v_call: TRBV15
cdr3_nt: TGTGCCACCAGCGAGGGCGGGGGGGCGACAGATACGCAGTATTTT
cdr3_aa: CATSEGGGATDTQYF

clone_size: few
d_call: TRBD1
j_call: TRBJ2-7
v_call: TRBV10-3
cdr3_nt: TGTGCCATCAGTGAGCCGCAGGGTGAGACAGGGCGCGAGCAGTACTTC
cdr3_aa: CAISEPQGETGREQYF

clone_size: few
d_call: TRBD1
j_call: TRBJ1-6
v_call: TRBV4-1
cdr3_nt: TGCGCCAGCAGCCAAGCCTGGACAGGGCGAGCGTCACCCCTCCACTTT
cdr3_aa: CASSQAWTGRASPLHF

clone_size: NA
d_call: NA
j_call: TRBJ2-7
v_call: TRBV21-1
cdr3_nt: TGTGCCAGCAGCACGGACAGCAAAAGCGGCAGAAGCTCCTACGAGCAGTACTTC
cdr3_aa: CASSTDSKSGRSSYEQYF

clone_size: few
d_call: NA
j_call: TRBJ2-7
v_call: TRBV12-3/TRBV12-4
cdr3_nt: TGTGCCAGCAGTTTAAGTAGGACGCTTAACGAGCAGTACTTC
cdr3_aa: CASSLSRTLNEQYF

clone_size: NA
d_call: NA
j_call: TRBJ1-1
v_call: TRBV19
cdr3_nt: TGTGCCAGTAGTATTTCGGGACGGATGAACACTGAAGCTTTCTTT
cdr3_aa: CASSISGRMNTEAFF

clone_size: few
d_call: TRBD2
j_call: TRBJ2-7
v_call: TRBV20-1
cdr3_nt: TGCAGTGCTAGAGCTCTAGCGGGGCGACCCTACGAGCAGTACTTC
cdr3_aa: CSARALAGRPYEQYF

clone_size: few
d_call: TRBD2
j_call: TRBJ2-7
v_call: TRBV20-1
cdr3_nt: TGCAGTGCTAGAGGCAGCGGGGACTACGAGCAGTACTTC
cdr3_aa: CSARGSGDYEQYF

clone_size: NA
d_call: TRBD2
j_call: TRBJ2-3
v_call: TRBV28
cdr3_nt: TGTGCCAGCAGGGGGAATCTAGCGGGAGCGAAAGATACGCAGTATTTT
cdr3_aa: CASRGNLAGAKDTQYF

clone_size: NA
d_call: TRBD1
j_call: TRBJ1-4
v_call: TRBV29-1
cdr3_nt: TGCAGCGTTGTAGGGACAGGGAATGAAAAACTGTTTTTT
cdr3_aa: CSVVGTGNEKLFF

clone_size: few
d_call: TRBD2
j_call: TRBJ2-1
v_call: TRBV5-1
cdr3_nt: TGCGCCAGCAGCTCCGGGGGGGCCGGCGATGAGCAGTTCTTC
cdr3_aa: CASSSGGAGDEQFF

clone_size: NA
d_call: NA
j_call: TRBJ2-7
v_call: TRBV25-1
cdr3_nt: TGTGCCAGCAGTGACTCCCGACAGATTGCCCACGAGCAGTACTTC
cdr3_aa: CASSDSRQIAHEQYF

clone_size: few
d_call: NA
j_call: TRBJ2-7
v_call: TRBV7-2
cdr3_nt: TGTGCCAGCAGCTTTAGCTTCTACGAGCAGTACTTC
cdr3_aa: CASSFSFYEQYF

clone_size: NA
d_call: NA
j_call: TRBJ1-5
v_call: TRBV20-1
cdr3_nt: TGCAGTGCTGGTCGGCAGGACCGACGGCCCCAGCATTTT
cdr3_aa: CSAGRQDRRPQHF

clone_size: NA
d_call: NA
j_call: TRBJ1-4
v_call: TRBV7-8
cdr3_nt: TGTGCCAGCAGCCGCCGGACCGGACTAAATGAAAAACTGTTTTTT
cdr3_aa: CASSRRTGLNEKLFF

clone_size: NA
d_call: NA
j_call: TRBJ1-2
v_call: TRBV7-9
cdr3_nt: TGTGCCAGCAGCGCTCGCTCGTATGGCTACACCTTC
cdr3_aa: CASSARSYGYTF

clone_size: NA
d_call: TRBD1
j_call: TRBJ1-4
v_call: TRBV4-1
cdr3_nt: TGCGCCAGCAGCCAAGCGGGACAGGGCAGCGAAAAACTGTTTTTT
cdr3_aa: CASSQAGQGSEKLFF

clone_size: few
d_call: NA
j_call: TRBJ2-7
v_call: TRBV7-9
cdr3_nt: TGTGCCAGCAGCGCGAAAGGACAGCCCTACGAGCAGTACTTC
cdr3_aa: CASSAKGQPYEQYF

clone_size: few
d_call: NA
j_call: TRBJ2-5
v_call: TRBV7-2
cdr3_nt: TGTGCCAGCAGCTTAGGACACTTTGGGATAGAGACCCAGTACTTC
cdr3_aa: CASSLGHFGIETQYF

clone_size: NA
d_call: NA
j_call: TRBJ2-1
v_call: TRBV10-3
cdr3_nt: TGTGCCATCAGTGAGGGGGGTGTGTTCTACAATGAGCAGTTCTTC
cdr3_aa: CAISEGGVFYNEQFF

clone_size: NA
d_call: NA
j_call: TRBJ2-1
v_call: TRBV5-1
cdr3_nt: TGCGCCAGCAGCTGGGCGGGGGCGACGAATGAGCAGTTCTTC
cdr3_aa: CASSWAGATNEQFF

clone_size: NA
d_call: TRBD1
j_call: TRBJ1-6
v_call: TRBV5-5
cdr3_nt: TGTGCCAGCAGCCGCAGGACAGGGGATAATTCACCCCTCCACTTT
cdr3_aa: CASSRRTGDNSPLHF

clone_size: few
d_call: NA
j_call: TRBJ1-6
v_call: TRBV20-1
cdr3_nt: TGCAGTGCTAGACCAGGGCGAGATCGTAACCGGTATAATTCACCCCTCCACTTT
cdr3_aa: CSARPGRDRNRYNSPLHF

clone_size: few
d_call: NA
j_call: TRBJ2-3
v_call: TRBV5-1
cdr3_nt: TGCGCCAGCAGCAGGACAGACACAGATACGCAGTATTTT
cdr3_aa: CASSRTDTDTQYF

clone_size: few
d_call: NA
j_call: TRBJ2-1
v_call: TRBV7-3
cdr3_nt: TGTGCCAGCAGCTTATATCACAATGAGCAGTTCTTC
cdr3_aa: CASSLYHNEQFF

clone_size: NA
d_call: TRBD2
j_call: TRBJ2-3
v_call: TRBV28
cdr3_nt: TGTGCCAGCAGTTTGTTTGCGGGGGGGCCGTCAGGCACAGATACGCAGTATTTT
cdr3_aa: CASSLFAGGPSGTDTQYF

clone_size: NA
d_call: NA
j_call: TRBJ2-7
v_call: TRBV20-1
cdr3_nt: TGCAGTGCCAGACAGGGAGGATACAGCGAGCAGTACTTC
cdr3_aa: CSARQGGYSEQYF

clone_size: NA
d_call: NA
j_call: TRBJ1-1
v_call: TRBV5-1
cdr3_nt: TGCGCCAGCGGCGCGACATCTTCCCCCTCACTGAACACTGAAGCTTTCTTT
cdr3_aa: CASGATSSPSLNTEAFF

clone_size: few
d_call: NA
j_call: TRBJ2-7
v_call: TRBV7-2
cdr3_nt: TGTGCCAGCAGCTTAGCTTGGGGACGGACCATGTCCTACGAGCAGTACTTC
cdr3_aa: CASSLAWGRTMSYEQYF

clone_size: NA
d_call: TRBD2
j_call: TRBJ2-1
v_call: TRBV6-6
cdr3_nt: TGTGCCAGCAGTTATGGACTAGCGGGGCGGTACAATGAGCAGTTCTTC
cdr3_aa: CASSYGLAGRYNEQFF

clone_size: NA
d_call: NA
j_call: TRBJ2-1
v_call: TRBV7-9
cdr3_nt: TGTGCCAGCAGCTCTTCCCTGGGGCACTACAATGAGCAGTTCTTC
cdr3_aa: CASSSSLGHYNEQFF

clone_size: few
d_call: TRBD1
j_call: TRBJ2-1
v_call: TRBV6-5
cdr3_nt: TGTGCCAGCACCATAGGACAGGGCTACAATGAGCAGTTCTTC
cdr3_aa: CASTIGQGYNEQFF

clone_size: NA
d_call: TRBD2
j_call: TRBJ2-2
v_call: TRBV20-1
cdr3_nt: TGCAGTGCTAGAGGACTAGCGGGGGAGTCCGGGGAGCTGTTTTTT
cdr3_aa: CSARGLAGESGELFF

clone_size: few
d_call: TRBD1
j_call: TRBJ2-7
v_call: TRBV20-1
cdr3_nt: TGCAGTGCTACCGGGACAGCAGATTACTACGAGCAGTACTTC
cdr3_aa: CSATGTADYYEQYF

clone_size: NA
d_call: TRBD2
j_call: TRBJ2-3
v_call: TRBV20-1
cdr3_nt: TGCAGTGCTAGCCCCCGATATAGCGGGAGAATGTTGTCGCGCACAGATACGCAGTATTTT
cdr3_aa: CSASPRYSGRMLSRTDTQYF

clone_size: NA
d_call: TRBD1
j_call: TRBJ2-7
v_call: TRBV6-5
cdr3_nt: TGTGCCAGCAGCCCAGACAGGACAGGTTCCTACGAGCAGTACTTC
cdr3_aa: CASSPDRTGSYEQYF

clone_size: NA
d_call: NA
j_call: TRBJ2-5
v_call: TRBV12-3/TRBV12-4
cdr3_nt: TGTGCCAGCAGTTTTCCACTGAGTCAAGAGACCCAGTACTTC
cdr3_aa: CASSFPLSQETQYF

clone_size: once
d_call: NA
j_call: TRBJ2-7
v_call: TRBV5-5
cdr3_nt: TGTGCCAGCAGCCCCGACGGACAGATAGGCTACGAGCAGTACTTC
cdr3_aa: CASSPDGQIGYEQYF

clone_size: NA
d_call: NA
j_call: TRBJ2-3
v_call: TRBV5-1
cdr3_nt: TGCGCCAGCAGCTTGGGCCCCACCTCCACAGATACGCAGTATTTT
cdr3_aa: CASSLGPTSTDTQYF

clone_size: NA
d_call: NA
j_call: TRBJ2-6
v_call: TRBV7-3
cdr3_nt: TGTGCCAGCAGCTTGTCTTTTGGGGGGTATGGGGCCAACGTCCTGACTTTC
cdr3_aa: CASSLSFGGYGANVLTF

clone_size: NA
d_call: NA
j_call: TRBJ1-2
v_call: TRBV9
cdr3_nt: TGTGCCAGCAGCGTAGTCGGGGCCGGCTACACCTTC
cdr3_aa: CASSVVGAGYTF

clone_size: NA
d_call: NA
j_call: TRBJ1-1
v_call: TRBV11-2
cdr3_nt: TGTGCCAGCAGCTTAGATGGACACCTGAACACTGAAGCTTTCTTT
cdr3_aa: CASSLDGHLNTEAFF